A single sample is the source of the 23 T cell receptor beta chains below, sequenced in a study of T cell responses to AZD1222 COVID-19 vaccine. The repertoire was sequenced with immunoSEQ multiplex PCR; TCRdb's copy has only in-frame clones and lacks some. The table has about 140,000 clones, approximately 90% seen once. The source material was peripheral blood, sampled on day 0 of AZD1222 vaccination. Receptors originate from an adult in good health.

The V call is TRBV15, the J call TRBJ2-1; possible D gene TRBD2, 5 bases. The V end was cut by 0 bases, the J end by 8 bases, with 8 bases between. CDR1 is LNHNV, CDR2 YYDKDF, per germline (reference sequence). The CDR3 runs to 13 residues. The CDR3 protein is CATSRDPGDEQFF. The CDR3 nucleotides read TGTGCCACCAGCAGAGATCCCGGGGATGAGCAGTTCTTC.

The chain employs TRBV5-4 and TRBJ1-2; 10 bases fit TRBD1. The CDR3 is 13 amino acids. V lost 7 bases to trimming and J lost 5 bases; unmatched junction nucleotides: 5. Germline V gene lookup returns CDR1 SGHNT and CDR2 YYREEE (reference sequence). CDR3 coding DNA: TGTGCCAGCGGGGACAGGGGAGCATATGGCTACACCTTC. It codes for CASGDRGAYGYTF.

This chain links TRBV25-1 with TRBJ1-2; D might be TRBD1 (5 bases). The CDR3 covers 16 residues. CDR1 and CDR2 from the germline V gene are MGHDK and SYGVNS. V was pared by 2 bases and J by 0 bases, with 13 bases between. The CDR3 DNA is TGTGCCAGCAGTGAACGTTTGACAGTTTCTAACTATGGCTACACCTTC. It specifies CASSERLTVSNYGYTF.

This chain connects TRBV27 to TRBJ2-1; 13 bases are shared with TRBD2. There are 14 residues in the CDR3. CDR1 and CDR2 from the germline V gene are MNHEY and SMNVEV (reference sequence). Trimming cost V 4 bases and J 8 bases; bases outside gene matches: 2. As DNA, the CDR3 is TGTGCCAGCAGTTGGGGACTAGCGGGATATGAGCAGTTCTTC. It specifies CASSWGLAGYEQFF.

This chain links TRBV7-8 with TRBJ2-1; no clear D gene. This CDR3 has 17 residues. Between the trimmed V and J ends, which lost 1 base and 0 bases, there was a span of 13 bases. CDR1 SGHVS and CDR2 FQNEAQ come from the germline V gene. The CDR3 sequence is CASSLVEPRSSYNEQFF. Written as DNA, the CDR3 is TGTGCCAGCAGCTTAGTGGAGCCCAGGAGCTCCTACAATGAGCAGTTCTTC. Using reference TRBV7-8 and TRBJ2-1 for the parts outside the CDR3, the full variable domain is GAGVSQSPRYKVAKRGQDVALRCDPISGHVSLFWYQQALGQGPEFLTYFQNEAQLDKSGLPSDRFFAERPEGSVSTLKIQRTQQEDSAVYLCASSLVEPRSSYNEQFFGPGTRLTVL.

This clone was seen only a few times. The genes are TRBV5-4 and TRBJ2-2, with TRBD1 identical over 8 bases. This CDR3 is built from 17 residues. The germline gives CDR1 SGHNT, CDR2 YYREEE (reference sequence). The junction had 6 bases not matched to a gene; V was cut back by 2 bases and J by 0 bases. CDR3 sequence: CASSFGTGPANTGELFF. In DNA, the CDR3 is TGTGCCAGCAGCTTTGGGACAGGACCCGCGAACACCGGGGAGCTGTTTTTT.

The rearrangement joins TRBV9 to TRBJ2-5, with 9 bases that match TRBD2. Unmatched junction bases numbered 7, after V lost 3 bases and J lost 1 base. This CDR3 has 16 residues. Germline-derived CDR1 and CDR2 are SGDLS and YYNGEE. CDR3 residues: CASSERAGGSQETQYF. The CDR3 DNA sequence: TGTGCCAGCAGCGAACGGGCGGGAGGGAGCCAAGAGACCCAGTACTTC.

CDR3 nucleotides: TGTGCCAGCAGCTTATTTGTCTCAGGGTACAATGAGCAGTTCTTC. This encodes CASSLFVSGYNEQFF. This chain joins TRBV7-2 and TRBJ2-1; a weak D match, TRBD1 (5 bases). This CDR3 has 15 residues. The ends were cut back, 2 bases at V and 4 bases at J, with 12 bases in the middle. The germline V gene has CDR1 SGHTA and CDR2 FQGNSA.

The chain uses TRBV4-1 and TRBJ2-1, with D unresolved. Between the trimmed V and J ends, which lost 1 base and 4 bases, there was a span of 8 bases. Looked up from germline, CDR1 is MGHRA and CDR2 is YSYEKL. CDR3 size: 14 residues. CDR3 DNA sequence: TGCGCCAGCAGCCAAGGGGAAGGTTACAATGAGCAGTTCTTC. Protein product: CASSQGEGYNEQFF.

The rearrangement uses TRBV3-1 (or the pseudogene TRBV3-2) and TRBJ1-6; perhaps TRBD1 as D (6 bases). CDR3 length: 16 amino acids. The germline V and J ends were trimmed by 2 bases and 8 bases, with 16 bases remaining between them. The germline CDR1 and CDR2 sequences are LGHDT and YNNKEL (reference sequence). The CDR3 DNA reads TGTGCCAGCAGCCAAACAATTGGGGGCGGACATTCACCCCTCCACTTT. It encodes CASSQTIGGGHSPLHF.

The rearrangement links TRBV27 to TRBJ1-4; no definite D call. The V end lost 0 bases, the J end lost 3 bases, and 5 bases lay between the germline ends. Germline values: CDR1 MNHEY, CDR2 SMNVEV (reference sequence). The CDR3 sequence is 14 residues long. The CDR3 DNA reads TGTGCCAGCAGTTTATCGGGGTCTAATGAAAAACTGTTTTTT. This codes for CASSLSGSNEKLFF.

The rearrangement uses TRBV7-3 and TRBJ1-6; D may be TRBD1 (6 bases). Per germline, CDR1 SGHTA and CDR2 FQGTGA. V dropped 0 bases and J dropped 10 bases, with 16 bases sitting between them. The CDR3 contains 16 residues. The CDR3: CASSLTQDSGVSPLHF. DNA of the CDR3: TGTGCCAGCAGCTTAACGCAGGACTCAGGGGTCTCACCCCTCCACTTT. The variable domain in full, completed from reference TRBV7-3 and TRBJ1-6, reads GAGVSQTPSNKVTEKGKYVELRCDPISGHTALYWYRQSLGQGPEFLIYFQGTGAADDSGLPNDRFFAVRPEGSVSTLKIQRTERGDSAVYLCASSLTQDSGVSPLHFGNGTRLTVT.

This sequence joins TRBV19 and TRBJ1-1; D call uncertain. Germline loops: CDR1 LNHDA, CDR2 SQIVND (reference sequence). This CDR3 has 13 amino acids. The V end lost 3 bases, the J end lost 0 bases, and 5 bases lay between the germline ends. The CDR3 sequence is CASSMWVNTEAFF. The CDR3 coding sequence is TGTGCCAGTAGTATGTGGGTGAACACTGAAGCTTTCTTT.

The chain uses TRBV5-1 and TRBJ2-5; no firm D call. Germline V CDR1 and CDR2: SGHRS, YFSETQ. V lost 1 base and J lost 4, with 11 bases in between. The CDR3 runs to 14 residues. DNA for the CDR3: TGCGCCAGCAGCTTGAGGGCCCGAGGAGAGACCCAGTACTTC. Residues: CASSLRARGETQYF.

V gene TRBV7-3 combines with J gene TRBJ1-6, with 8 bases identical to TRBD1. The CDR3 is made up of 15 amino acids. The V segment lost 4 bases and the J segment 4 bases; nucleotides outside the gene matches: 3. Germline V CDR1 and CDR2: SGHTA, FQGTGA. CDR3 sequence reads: CASSYRTGYNSPLHF. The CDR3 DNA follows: TGTGCCAGCAGCTACCGGACAGGGTATAATTCACCCCTCCACTTT.

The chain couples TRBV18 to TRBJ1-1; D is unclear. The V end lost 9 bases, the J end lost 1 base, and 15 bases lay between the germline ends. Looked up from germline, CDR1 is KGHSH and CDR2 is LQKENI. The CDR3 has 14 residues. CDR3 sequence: CASRYKDGNTEAFF. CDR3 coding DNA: TGTGCCAGTCGATACAAAGACGGGAACACTGAAGCTTTCTTT.

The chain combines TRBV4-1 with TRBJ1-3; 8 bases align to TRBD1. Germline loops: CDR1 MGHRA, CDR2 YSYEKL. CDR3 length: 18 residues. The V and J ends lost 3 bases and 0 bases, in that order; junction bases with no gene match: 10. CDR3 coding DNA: TGCGCCAGCAGCCACCCCTCCAGGGGGCCCTCCTCTGGAAACACCATATATTTT. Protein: CASSHPSRGPSSGNTIYF.

CDR3 DNA: TGCGCCAGCAGTGGGCCCCAAGCCCCGTCTGGGGCCAACGTCCTGACTTTC. Protein sequence: CASSGPQAPSGANVLTF. The J gene is TRBJ2-6, the V gene TRBV10-1; unclear D gene. CDR3 length equals 17 residues. Trimming took 4 bases from V and 1 from J, leaving 14 bases between them. Germline V gives CDR1 WNHNN, CDR2 SYGVQD (reference sequence).

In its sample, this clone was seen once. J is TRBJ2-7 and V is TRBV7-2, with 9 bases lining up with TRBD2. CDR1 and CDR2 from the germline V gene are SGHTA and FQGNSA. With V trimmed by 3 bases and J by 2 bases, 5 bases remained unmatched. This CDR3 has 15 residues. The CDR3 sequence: CASSFGREGTYEQYF. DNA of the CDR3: TGTGCCAGCAGCTTTGGGCGGGAGGGGACCTACGAGCAGTACTTC.

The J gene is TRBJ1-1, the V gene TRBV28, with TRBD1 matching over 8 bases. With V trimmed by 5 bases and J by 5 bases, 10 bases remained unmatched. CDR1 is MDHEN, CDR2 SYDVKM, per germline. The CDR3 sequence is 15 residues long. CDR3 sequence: CASSHRDRWFTEAFF. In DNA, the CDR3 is TGTGCCAGCAGTCACCGGGACAGGTGGTTTACTGAAGCTTTCTTT.

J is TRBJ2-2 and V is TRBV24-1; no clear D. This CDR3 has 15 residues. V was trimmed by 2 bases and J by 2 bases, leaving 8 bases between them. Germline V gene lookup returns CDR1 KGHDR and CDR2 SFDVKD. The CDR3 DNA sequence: TGTGCCACCAGTGATTCGATCATAAACACCGGGGAGCTGTTTTTT. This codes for CATSDSIINTGELFF.

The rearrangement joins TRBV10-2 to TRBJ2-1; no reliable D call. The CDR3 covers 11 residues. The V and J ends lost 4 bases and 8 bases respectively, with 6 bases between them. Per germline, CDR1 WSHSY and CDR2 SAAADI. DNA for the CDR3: TGCGCCAGCAGTGTCTGGGATGAGCAGTTCTTC. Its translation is CASSVWDEQFF.

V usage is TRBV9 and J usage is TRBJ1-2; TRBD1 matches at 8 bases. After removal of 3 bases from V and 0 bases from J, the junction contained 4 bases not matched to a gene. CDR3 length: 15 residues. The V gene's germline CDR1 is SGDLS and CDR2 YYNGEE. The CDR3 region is CASSGEQGANYGYTF. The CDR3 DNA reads TGTGCCAGCAGCGGCGAACAGGGGGCTAACTATGGCTACACCTTC.